This T cell receptor (beta chain) was documented in a study of Graves' ophthalmopathy and Graves' hyperthyroidism. Where ophthalmopathy was present, donors had moderate-to-severe activity, CAS ≥3, NOSPECS ≥4 and duration under 3 months. Study results and limitations: In blood, most expanded thyroid clonotypes above 0.001 frequency were also detected.

TCR beta CDR3 amplification used RNA transcripts. Amplification began with first-round RT-PCR using HTBI primers, then second-round multiplex PCR was performed. Each CDR3 protein is one row after TCRdb ran MiXCR on the multiplex PCR reads. This sample has hundreds of thousands of distinct CDR3 sequences, with about 22% found just once. A note on this clonotype: Its antigen is still unknown.

The sample was peripheral blood. This receptor was taken from a woman between 45 and 65 years old with Graves' ophthalmopathy.

The CDR3 sequence is CASSQEGSGAYEQYF. The CDR3 nucleotides are TGCGCCAGCAGCCAAGAGGGCAGCGGAGCCTACGAGCAGTACTTC. The rearrangement uses TRBV4-1 and TRBJ2-7; a possible D gene is TRBD2 (5 bases). CDR3 length equals 15 residues. V was shortened by 0 bases and J by 2 bases, with 11 bases between the two germline ends. Germline V gives CDR1 MGHRA, CDR2 YSYEKL.